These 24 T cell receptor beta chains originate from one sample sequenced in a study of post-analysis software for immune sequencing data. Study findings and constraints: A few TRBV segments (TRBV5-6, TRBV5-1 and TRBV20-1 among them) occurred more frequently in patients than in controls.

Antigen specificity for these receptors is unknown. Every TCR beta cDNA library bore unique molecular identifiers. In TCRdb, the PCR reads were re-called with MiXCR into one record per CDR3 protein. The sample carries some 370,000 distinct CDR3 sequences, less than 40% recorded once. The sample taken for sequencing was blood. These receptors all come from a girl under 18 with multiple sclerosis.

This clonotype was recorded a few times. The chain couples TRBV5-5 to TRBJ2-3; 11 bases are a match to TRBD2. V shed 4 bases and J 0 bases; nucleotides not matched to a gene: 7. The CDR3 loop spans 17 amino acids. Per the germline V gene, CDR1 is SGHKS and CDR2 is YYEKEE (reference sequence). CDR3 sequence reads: CASSQKSSGGSTDTQYF. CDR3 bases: TGTGCCAGCAGCCAAAAATCTAGCGGGGGGAGCACAGATACGCAGTATTTT.

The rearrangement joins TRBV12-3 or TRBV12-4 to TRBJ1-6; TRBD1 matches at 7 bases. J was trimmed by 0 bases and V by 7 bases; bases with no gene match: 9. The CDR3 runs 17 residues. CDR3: CASIDRQGLSYNSPLHF. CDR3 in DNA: TGTGCCAGCATCGACAGACAGGGCCTCTCCTATAATTCACCCCTCCACTTT.

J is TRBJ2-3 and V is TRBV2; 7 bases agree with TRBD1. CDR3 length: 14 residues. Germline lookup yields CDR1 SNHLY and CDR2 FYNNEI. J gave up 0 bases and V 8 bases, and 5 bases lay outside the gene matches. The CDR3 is CASSRGLSTDTQYF. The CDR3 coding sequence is TGTGCCAGCTCAAGGGGGCTGAGCACAGATACGCAGTATTTT.

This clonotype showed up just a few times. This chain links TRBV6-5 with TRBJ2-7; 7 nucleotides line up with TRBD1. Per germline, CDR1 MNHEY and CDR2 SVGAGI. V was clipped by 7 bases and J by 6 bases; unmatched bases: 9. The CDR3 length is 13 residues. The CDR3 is CASTYDRVGEQYF. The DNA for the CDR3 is TGTGCCAGCACCTACGACAGGGTCGGCGAGCAGTACTTC.

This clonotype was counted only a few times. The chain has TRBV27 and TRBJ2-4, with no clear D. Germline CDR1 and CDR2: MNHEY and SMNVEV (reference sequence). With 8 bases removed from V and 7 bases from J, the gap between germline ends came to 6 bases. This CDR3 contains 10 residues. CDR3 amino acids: CASPPNIQYF. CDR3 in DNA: TGTGCCAGCCCTCCTAACATTCAGTACTTC.

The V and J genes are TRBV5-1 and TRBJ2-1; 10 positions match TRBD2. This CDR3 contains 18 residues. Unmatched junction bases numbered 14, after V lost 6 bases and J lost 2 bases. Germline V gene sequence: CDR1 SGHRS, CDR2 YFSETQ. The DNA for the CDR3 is TGCGCCAGCACCCCTAGTCCCTTAGCGGGGGGCGCCTACAATGAGCAGTTCTTC. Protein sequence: CASTPSPLAGGAYNEQFF.

The CDR3 spells CASSLLQNGIYSNQPQHF. In DNA form, the CDR3 reads TGTGCCAGCAGTTTACTACAGAACGGGATTTATAGCAATCAGCCCCAGCATTTT. The chain recombines TRBV28 with TRBJ1-5, with D unresolved. This CDR3 is 18 amino acids long. V was cut by 2 bases and J by 0 bases, with 17 bases left in between. Germline V lookup: CDR1 MDHEN, CDR2 SYDVKM.

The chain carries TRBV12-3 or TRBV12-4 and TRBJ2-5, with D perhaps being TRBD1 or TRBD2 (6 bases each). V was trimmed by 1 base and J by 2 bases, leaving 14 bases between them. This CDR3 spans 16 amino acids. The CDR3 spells CASSLEGGGVQETQYF. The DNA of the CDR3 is TGTGCCAGCAGTTTAGAGGGGGGCGGGGTACAAGAGACCCAGTACTTC.

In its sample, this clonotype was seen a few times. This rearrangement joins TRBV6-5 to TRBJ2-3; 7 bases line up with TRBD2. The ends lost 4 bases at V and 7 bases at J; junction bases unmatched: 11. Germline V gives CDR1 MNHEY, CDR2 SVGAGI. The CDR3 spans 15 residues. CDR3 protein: CASSSIAGGAHTQYF. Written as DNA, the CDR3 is TGTGCCAGCAGTTCCATAGCGGGTGGGGCGCATACGCAGTATTTT.

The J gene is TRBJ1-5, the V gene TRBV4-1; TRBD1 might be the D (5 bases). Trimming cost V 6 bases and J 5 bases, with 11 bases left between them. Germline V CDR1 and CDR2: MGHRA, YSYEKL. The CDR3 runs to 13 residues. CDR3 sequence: CASRGTVHQPQHF. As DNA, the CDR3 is TGCGCCAGCAGGGGGACGGTCCATCAGCCCCAGCATTTT.

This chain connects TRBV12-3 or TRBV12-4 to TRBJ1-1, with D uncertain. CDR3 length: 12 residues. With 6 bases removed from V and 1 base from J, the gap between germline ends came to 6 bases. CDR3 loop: CASRRGNTEAFF. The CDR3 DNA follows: TGTGCCAGCAGGCGAGGGAACACTGAAGCTTTCTTT.

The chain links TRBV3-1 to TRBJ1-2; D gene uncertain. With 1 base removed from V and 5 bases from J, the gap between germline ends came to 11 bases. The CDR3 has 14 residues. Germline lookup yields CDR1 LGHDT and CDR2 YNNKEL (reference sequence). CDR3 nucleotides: TGTGCCAGCAGCCAAGGAACTCTTGGGTATGGCTACACCTTC. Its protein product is CASSQGTLGYGYTF.

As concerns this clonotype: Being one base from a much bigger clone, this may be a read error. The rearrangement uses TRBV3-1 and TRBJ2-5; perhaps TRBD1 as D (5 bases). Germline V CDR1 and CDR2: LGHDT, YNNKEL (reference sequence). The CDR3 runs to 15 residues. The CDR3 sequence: CASSQEGQPQGTQYF. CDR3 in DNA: TGTGCCAGCAGCCAAGAGGGGCAGCCCCAAGGGACCCAGTACTTC.

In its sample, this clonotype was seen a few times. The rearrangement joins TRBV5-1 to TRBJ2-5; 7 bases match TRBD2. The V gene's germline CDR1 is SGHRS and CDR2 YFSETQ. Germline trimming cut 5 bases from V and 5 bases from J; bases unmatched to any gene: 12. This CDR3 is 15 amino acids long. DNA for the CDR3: TGCGCCAGCAGAGACTTGAGTGGGGGGGTTGAGACCCAGTACTTC. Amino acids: CASRDLSGGVETQYF.

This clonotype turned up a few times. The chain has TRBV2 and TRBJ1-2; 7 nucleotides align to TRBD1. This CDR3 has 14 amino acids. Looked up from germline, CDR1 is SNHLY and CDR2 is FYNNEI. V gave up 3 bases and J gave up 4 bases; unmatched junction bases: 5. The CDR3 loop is CASSDRGIIYGYTF. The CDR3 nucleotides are TGTGCCAGCAGTGACAGGGGGATTATCTATGGCTACACCTTC.

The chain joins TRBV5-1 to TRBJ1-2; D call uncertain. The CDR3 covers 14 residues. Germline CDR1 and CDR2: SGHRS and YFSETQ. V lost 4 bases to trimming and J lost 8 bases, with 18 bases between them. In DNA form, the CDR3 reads TGCGCCAGCAGCCCTGGACCCTATGGTGAAGGCTACACCTTC. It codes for CASSPGPYGEGYTF.

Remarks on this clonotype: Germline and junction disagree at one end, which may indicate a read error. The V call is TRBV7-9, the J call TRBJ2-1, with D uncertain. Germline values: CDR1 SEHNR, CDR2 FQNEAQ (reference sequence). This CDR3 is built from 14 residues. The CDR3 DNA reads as TGTGCCAGCAACTTAGATTCTTCTACCCTCATGCAGTTCTTC. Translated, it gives CASNLDSSTLMQFF. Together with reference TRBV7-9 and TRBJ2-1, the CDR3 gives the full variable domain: DTGVSQNPRHKITKRGQNVTFRCDPISEHNRLYWYRQTLGQGPEFLTYFQNEAQLEKSRLLSDRFSAERPKGSFSTLEIQRTEQGDSAMYLCASNLDSSTLMQFFGPGTRLTVL.

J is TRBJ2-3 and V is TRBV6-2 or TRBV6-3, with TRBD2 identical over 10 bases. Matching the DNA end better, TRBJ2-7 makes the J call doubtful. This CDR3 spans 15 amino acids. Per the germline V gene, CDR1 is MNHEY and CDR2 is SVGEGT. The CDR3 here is CASRITGTSDYEQYF. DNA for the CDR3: TGTGCCAGCAGAATAACCGGGACTAGCGACTACGAGCAGTACTTC.

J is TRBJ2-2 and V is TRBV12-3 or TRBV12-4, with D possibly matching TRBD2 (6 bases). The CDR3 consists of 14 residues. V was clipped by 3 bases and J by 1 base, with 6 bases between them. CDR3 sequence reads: CASSLGLNTGELFF. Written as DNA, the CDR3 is TGTGCCAGCAGTTTGGGACTGAACACCGGGGAGCTGTTTTTT.

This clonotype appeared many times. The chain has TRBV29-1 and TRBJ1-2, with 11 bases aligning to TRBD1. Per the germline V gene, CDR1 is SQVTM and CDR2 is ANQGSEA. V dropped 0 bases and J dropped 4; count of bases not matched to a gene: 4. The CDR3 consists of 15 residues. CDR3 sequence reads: CSVEDLGTGGYGYTF. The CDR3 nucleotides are TGCAGCGTTGAAGATCTTGGGACAGGGGGCTATGGCTACACCTTC. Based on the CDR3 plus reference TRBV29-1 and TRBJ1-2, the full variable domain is SAVISQKPSRDICQRGTSLTIQCQVDSQVTMMFWYRQQPGQSLTLIATANQGSEATYESGFVIDKFPISRPNLTFSTLTVSNMSPEDSSIYLCSVEDLGTGGYGYTFGSGTRLTVV.

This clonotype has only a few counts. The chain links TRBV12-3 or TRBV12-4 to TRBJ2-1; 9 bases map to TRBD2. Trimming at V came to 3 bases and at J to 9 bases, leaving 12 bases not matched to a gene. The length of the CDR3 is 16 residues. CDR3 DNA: TGTGCCAGCAGTTTCGGCGGGGGGGCGGCCTTGGCTGAGCAGTTCTTC. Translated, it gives CASSFGGGAALAEQFF.

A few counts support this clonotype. CDR3 amino acids: CSARALAGGLGEQFF. The CDR3 bases are TGCAGTGCTAGAGCCTTAGCGGGGGGGCTGGGTGAGCAGTTCTTC. This rearrangement joins TRBV20-1 to TRBJ2-1, with 11 nucleotides matching TRBD2. The length of the CDR3 is 15 residues. Germline V CDR1 and CDR2: DFQATT, SNEGSKA (reference sequence). With V trimmed by 1 base and J by 9 bases, 8 bases remained unmatched.

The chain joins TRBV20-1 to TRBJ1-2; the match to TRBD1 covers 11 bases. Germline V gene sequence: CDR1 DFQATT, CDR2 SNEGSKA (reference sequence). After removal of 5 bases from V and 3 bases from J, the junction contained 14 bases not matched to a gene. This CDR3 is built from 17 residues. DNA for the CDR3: TGCAGTGCTCCACCCTGGACAGGGGGCGGAGGTGACTATGGCTACACCTTC. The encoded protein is CSAPPWTGGGGDYGYTF.

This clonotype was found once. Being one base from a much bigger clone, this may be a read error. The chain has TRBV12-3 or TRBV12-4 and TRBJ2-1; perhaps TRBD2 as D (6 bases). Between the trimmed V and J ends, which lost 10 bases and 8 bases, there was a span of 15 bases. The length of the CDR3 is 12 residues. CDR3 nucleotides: TGTGCCAACAGCCCCTGGGAGGATGAGCAGTTCTTC. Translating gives CANSPWEDEQFF.